Below are 31 T cell receptor beta chains sequenced from a single sample in a study of technical replicates of blood from several donors. The method was immunoSEQ multiplex PCR; TCRdb's version includes in-frame clones alone and lacks a portion of them. Among around 54,000 clones listed, approximately 95% were seen once. Sequenced material: T cells isolated from PBMCs. The receptor set was obtained from a human donor in good health.

The chain is built from TRBV5-1 and TRBJ2-7, with 12 nucleotides matching TRBD2. The J segment lost 7 bases and the V segment lost 2 bases, leaving 7 bases of the junction unmatched. The CDR3 has 15 residues. Germline loops: CDR1 SGHRS, CDR2 YFSETQ. CDR3 bases: TGCGCCAGCAGCTTACGGACTAGCGGGATGGATGAGCAGTACTTC. This sequence encodes CASSLRTSGMDEQYF.

The CDR3, as DNA: TGTGCCAGCAGCAATACAGGGGTTCGAGACATTCAGTACTTC. This sequence encodes CASSNTGVRDIQYF. The genes are TRBV28 and TRBJ2-4; 7 bases map to TRBD1. The junction had 10 bases not matched to a gene; V was cut back by 6 bases and J by 8 bases. Per germline, CDR1 MDHEN and CDR2 SYDVKM. The CDR3 consists of 14 residues.

This clone occurred once. V usage is TRBV9 and J usage is TRBJ2-5; D is undetermined. CDR1 is SGDLS and CDR2 is YYNGEE in the germline V gene. V was clipped by 0 bases and J by 5 bases, with 5 bases between them. The CDR3 is made up of 12 amino acids. In DNA form, the CDR3 reads TGTGCCAGCAGCGTAGGAGGTGAGACCCAGTACTTC. Its translation is CASSVGGETQYF.

The chain carries TRBV11-2 and TRBJ1-2, with D possibly TRBD1 on 6 matching bases. The ends were cut back, 2 bases at V and 8 bases at J, with 15 bases in the middle. Germline loops: CDR1 SGHAT, CDR2 FQNNGV. The CDR3 runs to 14 residues. CDR3 protein: CASSLYRNREGYTF. Written as DNA, the CDR3 is TGTGCCAGCAGCTTATATCGTAACAGGGAAGGCTACACCTTC.

The sample holds one count of this clone. The chain couples TRBV13 to TRBJ2-7, with 7 bases identical to TRBD2. The length of the CDR3 is 15 residues. Germline assignment: CDR1 PRHDT and CDR2 FYEKMQ (reference sequence). Germline trimming cut 1 base from V and 5 bases from J; bases unmatched to any gene: 8. The CDR3 DNA is TGTGCCAGCAGCTTAGAAGGGTCCAGCGGGAACGAGCAGTACTTC. Translating gives CASSLEGSSGNEQYF.

The V gene is TRBV5-6, the J gene TRBJ2-1, with D unclear. Germline CDR1 and CDR2: SGHDT and YYEEEE. This CDR3 is 16 amino acids long. Between the trimmed V and J ends, which lost 3 bases and 0 bases, there was a span of 13 bases. CDR3 amino acids: CASSSRLASSYNEQFF. Here the CDR3 DNA reads TGTGCCAGCAGCTCCCGCTTAGCAAGCTCCTACAATGAGCAGTTCTTC.

The rearrangement links TRBV29-1 to TRBJ2-5; tentative D call: TRBD1 (7 bases). The V gene's germline CDR1 is SQVTM and CDR2 ANQGSEA. The germline V and J ends were trimmed by 1 base and 4 bases, with 22 bases remaining between them. The CDR3 has 17 amino acids. The CDR3 region is CSVEGIQGGLTLETQYF. The DNA of the CDR3 is TGCAGCGTTGAAGGTATCCAGGGGGGCTTAACGTTAGAGACCCAGTACTTC.

V usage is TRBV9 and J usage is TRBJ2-1, with 7 bases fitting TRBD1. The germline CDR1 and CDR2 sequences are SGDLS and YYNGEE. There are 16 residues in the CDR3. Losses at the gene ends were 3 bases for V and 2 bases for J; bases not matched to a gene: 8. CDR3 sequence (DNA): TGTGCCAGCAGCGGCTTAGGGGGCGAACCCTACAATGAGCAGTTCTTC. It yields the protein CASSGLGGEPYNEQFF.

The rearrangement joins TRBV2 to TRBJ2-5, with 7 bases aligning to TRBD1. The CDR3 is 14 amino acids. V gave up 7 bases and J gave up 3 bases; unmatched junction bases: 8. Looked up from germline, CDR1 is SNHLY and CDR2 is FYNNEI. In nucleotides, the CDR3 is TGTGCCAGCAACCTAGACAGGGATAAAGAGACCCAGTACTTC. Translation: CASNLDRDKETQYF.

The J gene is TRBJ1-1, the V gene TRBV5-8; D ambiguous. The V and J ends lost 1 base and 7 bases respectively, with 5 bases between them. Germline-derived CDR1 and CDR2 are SGHTS and YDEGEE. CDR3 size: 11 residues. The CDR3 loop is CASSLSLEAFF. The CDR3 DNA reads TGTGCCAGCAGCTTGTCCCTTGAAGCTTTCTTT.

The chain carries TRBV7-6 and TRBJ2-7; the match to TRBD1 covers 10 bases. Germline CDR1 is SGHVS and CDR2 is FNYEAQ. The CDR3 is made up of 15 amino acids. V shed 3 bases, J shed 2 bases, and the junction held 4 bases outside the gene matches. CDR3 DNA: TGTGCCAGCAGCTTGGAGACAGGGGGCCCCTACGAGCAGTACTTC. This encodes CASSLETGGPYEQYF.

This chain connects TRBV5-4 to TRBJ2-7; D is possibly TRBD2 (5 bases). The CDR3 is 13 residues long. Deletions cut 1 base from V and 3 bases from J, with 8 bases between. Per germline, CDR1 SGHNT and CDR2 YYREEE (reference sequence). The DNA of the CDR3 is TGTGCCAGCAGCTTGCGTACTAGCTACGAGCAGTACTTC. This codes for CASSLRTSYEQYF.

The CDR3 spells CASNKPGQGAYEQYF. DNA of the CDR3: TGTGCCAGCAACAAACCGGGACAGGGGGCTTACGAGCAGTACTTC. The V call is TRBV2, the J call TRBJ2-7; 12 positions agree with TRBD1. J was trimmed by 4 bases and V by 7 bases; bases with no gene match: 8. The CDR3 is 15 amino acids. Per the germline V gene, CDR1 is SNHLY and CDR2 is FYNNEI.

This rearrangement joins TRBV2 to TRBJ2-6; D is unclear. Germline lookup yields CDR1 SNHLY and CDR2 FYNNEI. The V end lost 1 base, the J end lost 4 bases, and 5 bases lay between the germline ends. The CDR3 sequence is 14 residues long. The CDR3 coding sequence is TGTGCCAGCAGTGAAGGAGGAGGGGCCAACGTCCTGACTTTC. This gives the protein CASSEGGGANVLTF. Filled out from reference TRBV2 and TRBJ2-6, the complete variable domain reads EPEVTQTPSHQVTQMGQEVILRCVPISNHLYFYWYRQILGQKVEFLVSFYNNEISEKSEIFDDQFSVERPDGSNFTLKIRSTKLEDSAMYFCASSEGGGANVLTFGAGSRLTVL.

This clone has a single count. The V and J genes are TRBV19 and TRBJ2-1; the match to TRBD2 covers 7 bases. Germline V CDR1 and CDR2: LNHDA, SQIVND (reference sequence). Trimming at V came to 5 bases and at J to 7 bases, leaving 8 bases not matched to a gene. The CDR3 length is 14 residues. The CDR3 loop is CASSEWREINEQFF. CDR3 nucleotides: TGTGCCAGTAGTGAGTGGCGGGAGATTAATGAGCAGTTCTTC.

This clone was recorded once. The rearrangement links TRBV14 to TRBJ1-1; D uncertain. CDR3 size: 14 residues. The germline V gene encodes CDR1 SGHDN and CDR2 FVKESK. The ends were cut back, 2 bases at V and 5 bases at J, with 12 bases in the middle. The chain's CDR3 is CASSQFRGKTEAFF. The DNA of the CDR3 is TGTGCCAGCAGCCAATTCCGGGGAAAGACTGAAGCTTTCTTT.

The rearrangement joins TRBV7-2 to TRBJ2-7; the D is unclear. Between the trimmed V and J ends, which lost 5 bases and 0 bases, there was a span of 8 bases. This CDR3 is built from 13 residues. CDR1 and CDR2 from the germline V gene are SGHTA and FQGNSA. CDR3 in amino acids: CASSLSDSYEQYF. CDR3 in DNA: TGTGCCAGCAGCCTTTCAGACTCCTACGAGCAGTACTTC.

In its sample, this clone was seen once. The V call is TRBV9, the J call TRBJ2-3, with 9 nucleotides matching TRBD2. V shed 0 bases and J 4 bases; nucleotides not matched to a gene: 6. Germline lookup yields CDR1 SGDLS and CDR2 YYNGEE. This CDR3 spans 16 amino acids. The CDR3 DNA reads TGTGCCAGCAGCGTAGTAGGCCTAGCGGGATCAGATACGCAGTATTTT. It translates to CASSVVGLAGSDTQYF.

This clone was picked up one time. The chain links TRBV30 to TRBJ2-5, with D tentatively TRBD1 (6 bases). Germline assignment: CDR1 GTSNPN and CDR2 SVGIG (reference sequence). V lost 1 base to trimming and J lost 5 bases, with 17 bases between them. This CDR3 contains 15 residues. As DNA, the CDR3 is TGTGCCTGGAGTGGATCCAGGGGATTTGTGGAGACCCAGTACTTC. Encoded protein: CAWSGSRGFVETQYF.

This clone was detected a few times. The chain employs TRBV29-1 and TRBJ1-2, with 10 bases that match TRBD1. This CDR3 region has 16 residues. Germline assignment: CDR1 SQVTM and CDR2 ANQGSEA. Trimming removed 5 bases from V and 4 bases from J; junction bases left unmatched: 13. The CDR3 DNA reads TGCAGCGTTCCAAAAACCGGGACAGGGGTTACCTATGGCTACACCTTC. Translated: CSVPKTGTGVTYGYTF.

CDR3 region: CASSVGGNSNQPQHF. As DNA, the CDR3 is TGTGCCAGCAGCGTGGGAGGTAACAGCAATCAGCCCCAGCATTTT. The chain couples TRBV11-2 to TRBJ1-5; D call uncertain. Germline CDR1 SGHAT, CDR2 FQNNGV. Between the trimmed V and J ends, which lost 5 bases and 1 base, there was a span of 12 bases. This CDR3 has 15 residues. Combining the CDR3 with reference TRBV11-2 and TRBJ1-5 gives the whole variable domain EAGVAQSPRYKIIEKRQSVAFWCNPISGHATLYWYQQILGQGPKLLIQFQNNGVVDDSQLPKDRFSAERLKGVDSTLKIQPAKLEDSAVYLCASSVGGNSNQPQHFGDGTRLSIL.

As regards this clone: A read error may produce the germline difference seen at one junction end. The rearrangement uses TRBV6-6 and TRBJ1-1; no clear D gene. The CDR3 has 13 amino acids. Germline CDR1 reads MNHNY; CDR2 reads SVGAGI (reference sequence). This chain's CDR3 is CASSTDYSTGAFF. CDR3 nucleotides: TGTGCCAGCAGTACTGACTACTCAACTGGAGCTTTCTTT.

The rearrangement joins TRBV4-1 to TRBJ2-7; TRBD2 might be the D (5 bases). The CDR3 is 13 residues long. V was shortened by 3 bases and J by 4 bases, with 10 bases between the two germline ends. Germline CDR1 and CDR2: MGHRA and YSYEKL. The CDR3 reads CASSHITSYEQYF. For the CDR3, the DNA is TGCGCCAGCAGCCACATTACTAGTTACGAGCAGTACTTC.

In its sample, this clone was seen a few times. As the CDR3 is not closed by the conserved phenylalanine or tryptophan, this likely results from a read error. No DNA is shown, since the ends of the CDR3 on it are uncertain; the CDR3 is the one TCRdb lists. CDR3 region: CASSLDIGRVDGLAT. The V gene is TRBV7-9, the J gene TRBJ2-7; the table's D call TRBD2 went unverified against the DNA. The V gene's germline CDR1 is SEHNR and CDR2 FQNEAQ (reference sequence). The CDR3 is 15 amino acids in total, end residues counted.

CDR3 coding DNA: TGTGCCTGGTCACCAGGGGGAGCTGGGTATACGCAGTATTTT. Residues: CAWSPGGAGYTQYF. The rearrangement uses TRBV30 and TRBJ2-3, with 7 bases matching TRBD1. V shed 5 bases, J shed 7 bases, and the junction held 12 bases outside the gene matches. In germline, CDR1 is GTSNPN, CDR2 SVGIG (reference sequence). The CDR3 covers 14 residues.

This clone was detected once. The chain combines TRBV6-1 with TRBJ1-1; 8 nucleotides match TRBD1. The CDR3 is 15 amino acids. The V segment lost 2 bases and the J segment 0 bases; nucleotides outside the gene matches: 2. Germline CDR1 MNHNS, CDR2 SASEGT. The CDR3 sequence is CASSEQGAVNTEAFF. In DNA form, the CDR3 reads TGTGCCAGCAGTGAACAGGGGGCGGTGAACACTGAAGCTTTCTTT.

This clone was recorded only once. This chain links TRBV7-2 with TRBJ1-1, with TRBD1 matching 9 bases. Germline V gives CDR1 SGHTA, CDR2 FQGNSA. The CDR3 extends over 16 amino acids. J was trimmed by 5 bases and V by 4 bases; bases with no gene match: 11. DNA for the CDR3: TGTGCCAGCAGCTCGCGCCGGACAGGGGTTCATACTGAAGCTTTCTTT. Encoded protein: CASSSRRTGVHTEAFF.

The J gene is TRBJ2-1, the V gene TRBV4-1, with TRBD1 matching over 9 bases. Germline CDR1 and CDR2: MGHRA and YSYEKL. V shed 0 bases, J shed 0 bases, and the junction held 3 bases outside the gene matches. The CDR3 loop spans 17 amino acids. The CDR3 DNA reads TGCGCCAGCAGCCAAGACCCGACAGGGGGCTCCTACAATGAGCAGTTCTTC. It encodes CASSQDPTGGSYNEQFF.

The chain is built from TRBV27 and TRBJ1-5, with 8 bases lining up with TRBD1. V dropped 3 bases and J dropped 8; count of bases not matched to a gene: 6. This CDR3 contains 14 residues. Germline V gives CDR1 MNHEY, CDR2 SMNVEV (reference sequence). The CDR3 sequence is CASSLTGEMEPQHF. As DNA, the CDR3 is TGTGCCAGCAGTTTGACAGGGGAAATGGAGCCCCAGCATTTT.

V usage is TRBV30 and J usage is TRBJ1-2, with D possibly being TRBD1 (5 bases). CDR1 is GTSNPN and CDR2 is SVGIG in the germline V gene (reference sequence). This CDR3 has 13 amino acids. Trimming took off 0 bases at V and 7 bases at J, with 12 bases between the two ends. In DNA form, the CDR3 reads TGTGCCTGGAGTGTACATAAAGACAGTGGCTACACCTTC. Translating gives CAWSVHKDSGYTF.

V and J are TRBV6-1 and TRBJ1-5; 8 bases align to TRBD1. V lost 4 bases and J lost 9; bases outside the gene matches: 8. The length of the CDR3 is 14 residues. CDR1 and CDR2 from the germline V gene are MNHNS and SASEGT. CDR3 residues: CASSVQGGQGPQHF. CDR3 nucleotide sequence: TGTGCCAGCAGTGTACAGGGGGGGCAGGGGCCCCAGCATTTT.